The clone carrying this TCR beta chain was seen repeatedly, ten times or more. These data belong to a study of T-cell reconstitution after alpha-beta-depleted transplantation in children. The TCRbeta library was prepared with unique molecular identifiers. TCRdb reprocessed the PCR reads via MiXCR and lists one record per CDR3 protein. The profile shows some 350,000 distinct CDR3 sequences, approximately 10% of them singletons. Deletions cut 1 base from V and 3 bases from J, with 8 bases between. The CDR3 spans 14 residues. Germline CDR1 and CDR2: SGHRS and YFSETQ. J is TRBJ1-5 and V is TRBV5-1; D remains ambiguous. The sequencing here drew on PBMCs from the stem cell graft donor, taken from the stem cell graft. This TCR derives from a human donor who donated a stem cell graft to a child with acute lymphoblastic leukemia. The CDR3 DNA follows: TGCGCCAGCAGCTTGAACGGACTCAATCAGCCCCAGCATTTT. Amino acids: CASSLNGLNQPQHF. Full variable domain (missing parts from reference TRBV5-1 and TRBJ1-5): KAGVTQTPRYLIKTRGQQVTLSCSPISGHRSVSWYQQTPGQGLQFLFEYFSETQRNKGNFPGRFSGRQFSNSRSEMNVSTLELGDSALYLCASSLNGLNQPQHFGDGTRLSIL.